The 20 T cell receptor beta chains below come from one sample, sequenced in a study of blood T cell repertoires in COVID-19 (TCRdb year 2020). Libraries were built with the immunoSEQ multiplex PCR assay. TCRdb obtained this table from immuneACCESS and retained in-frame rearrangements with V and J assigned. These tables miss some clones; where compared with another copy, unresolved V genes account for less than half of the shortfall, and the remainder is unexplained. The sample table contains about 56,000 clones; only one count was recorded for around 80% of them. Around 8.2% of the sample goes to the ten largest clones. The sequencing sample was made of peripheral blood. The receptor set was obtained from an elderly woman with acute or convalescent COVID-19.

The chain links TRBV7-2 to TRBJ2-7; 9 bases match TRBD2. Trimming took 0 bases from V and 5 from J; bases not matched to a gene: 14. Germline V gene lookup returns CDR1 SGHTA and CDR2 FQGNSA. This CDR3 contains 18 residues. CDR3 DNA: TGTGCCAGCAGCTTAGCCAACCCCTTTAGCGGGAGCCAAAACGAGCAGTACTTC. It codes for CASSLANPFSGSQNEQYF.

The genes are TRBV19 and TRBJ1-1; maybe TRBD1 (5 bases). Deletions cut 5 bases from V and 5 bases from J, with 9 bases between. This CDR3 has 12 amino acids. Germline CDR1 is LNHDA and CDR2 is SQIVND (reference sequence). The CDR3 DNA reads TGTGCCAGTAGTGGGGGGGTGACTGAAGCTTTCTTT. It yields the protein CASSGGVTEAFF.

CDR3 region: CASSQAGLMNTGELFF. Written as DNA, the CDR3 is TGCGCCAGCAGCCAAGCAGGGCTCATGAACACCGGGGAGCTGTTTTTT. The chain couples TRBV4-1 to TRBJ2-2, with D possibly matching TRBD1 (5 bases). Germline V gives CDR1 MGHRA, CDR2 YSYEKL. The ends were cut back, 1 base at V and 1 base at J, with 10 bases in the middle. The CDR3 loop spans 16 amino acids.

The chain joins TRBV2 to TRBJ1-2; a possible D gene is TRBD1 (5 bases). The CDR3 covers 11 residues. The V end was cut by 6 bases, the J end by 4 bases, with 6 bases between. Germline values: CDR1 SNHLY, CDR2 FYNNEI. The CDR3 here is CASSTGYGYTF. The CDR3 nucleotides are TGTGCCAGCAGCACAGGCTATGGCTACACCTTC. Combining the CDR3 with reference TRBV2 and TRBJ1-2 gives the whole variable domain EPEVTQTPSHQVTQMGQEVILRCVPISNHLYFYWYRQILGQKVEFLVSFYNNEISEKSEIFDDQFSVERPDGSNFTLKIRSTKLEDSAMYFCASSTGYGYTFGSGTRLTVV.

The chain combines TRBV10-1 with TRBJ2-3; D unclear. V lost 0 bases, J lost 3 bases, and 10 bases lay in between. CDR3 length equals 15 residues. Germline V gene sequence: CDR1 WNHNN, CDR2 SYGVQD (reference sequence). The CDR3 is CASSESQPRTDTQYF. The CDR3 bases are TGCGCCAGCAGTGAGTCACAGCCCAGGACAGATACGCAGTATTTT.

This clone was detected a few times. The V and J genes are TRBV7-2 and TRBJ2-1; 11 positions match TRBD2. The CDR3 extends over 20 amino acids. Trimming removed 0 bases from V and 3 bases from J; junction bases left unmatched: 13. Germline CDR1 and CDR2: SGHTA and FQGNSA. The CDR3 region has the DNA TGTGCCAGCAGCTTAGCCCCGGGTCTAGCGGGAGGACGGGGCTACAATGAGCAGTTCTTC. Its protein is CASSLAPGLAGGRGYNEQFF. The variable domain in full, completed from reference TRBV7-2 and TRBJ2-1, reads GAGVSQSPSNKVTEKGKDVELRCDPISGHTALYWYRQSLGQGLEFLIYFQGNSAPDKSGLPSDRFSAERTGGSVSTLTIQRTQQEDSAVYLCASSLAPGLAGGRGYNEQFFGPGTRLTVL.

This chain uses TRBV4-1 with TRBJ2-3, with a weak D call TRBD2 (6 bases). The CDR3 runs 15 residues. V was clipped by 2 bases and J by 2 bases, with 11 bases between them. Germline loops: CDR1 MGHRA, CDR2 YSYEKL. The CDR3: CASSQPGVNTDTQYF. CDR3 sequence (DNA): TGCGCCAGCAGCCAACCGGGGGTCAACACAGATACGCAGTATTTT.

This clone showed up just once. The chain joins TRBV2 to TRBJ2-7; perhaps TRBD1 as D (7 bases). This CDR3 contains 14 residues. The germline CDR1 and CDR2 sequences are SNHLY and FYNNEI. V was clipped by 5 bases and J by 9 bases, with 20 bases between them. The CDR3 loop is CASSPRTGLRAQYF. The CDR3 region has the DNA TGTGCCAGCAGTCCCCGGACAGGACTACGAGCGCAGTACTTC.

V usage is TRBV6-5 and J usage is TRBJ1-1, with 8 bases fitting TRBD1. CDR1 and CDR2 (germline): MNHEY, SVGAGI. The J segment lost 1 base and the V segment lost 7 bases, leaving 5 bases of the junction unmatched. The CDR3 contains 14 residues. The CDR3 region has the DNA TGTGCCAGCAACGACAGGGGTTGGAACACTGAAGCTTTCTTT. Encoded protein: CASNDRGWNTEAFF.

The chain joins TRBV6-6 to TRBJ1-5, with TRBD1 identical over 9 bases. Trimming cost V 5 bases and J 4 bases; bases outside gene matches: 6. The germline CDR1 and CDR2 sequences are MNHNY and SVGAGI (reference sequence). The CDR3 has 15 amino acids. The CDR3 DNA reads as TGTGCCAGCAGTGTACGGGGGACAGGGAATCAGCCCCAGCATTTT. It translates to CASSVRGTGNQPQHF.

This clone was seen only once. The chain carries TRBV24-1 and TRBJ2-3; D might be TRBD1 (7 bases). Looked up from germline, CDR1 is KGHDR and CDR2 is SFDVKD. CDR3 length: 16 amino acids. V lost 6 bases and J 10 bases, leaving 25 bases between the germline ends. Here the CDR3 DNA reads TGTGCCACCAGTAACAGGGGCGCGGGGTTTGGAGACGCGCAGTATTTT. It specifies CATSNRGAGFGDAQYF.

This chain uses TRBV29-1 with TRBJ2-6; 10 bases map to TRBD1. Germline-derived CDR1 and CDR2 are SQVTM and ANQGSEA. J gave up 1 base and V 4 bases, and 4 bases lay outside the gene matches. CDR3 length: 16 residues. The CDR3 nucleotides read TGCAGCGTTGCGGGGACAGGGGCTTCTGGGGCCAACGTCCTGACTTTC. Residues: CSVAGTGASGANVLTF. Full variable domain (rest looked up from reference TRBV29-1 and TRBJ2-6): SAVISQKPSRDICQRGTSLTIQCQVDSQVTMMFWYRQQPGQSLTLIATANQGSEATYESGFVIDKFPISRPNLTFSTLTVSNMSPEDSSIYLCSVAGTGASGANVLTFGAGSRLTVL.

V gene TRBV18 combines with J gene TRBJ2-7; 7 nucleotides agree with TRBD2. In germline, CDR1 is KGHSH, CDR2 LQKENI. CDR3 length equals 16 residues. After removal of 6 bases from V and 0 bases from J, the junction contained 11 bases not matched to a gene. Written as DNA, the CDR3 is TGTGCCAGCTCGTCGTTAGCGGGTACGAGCTCCTACGAGCAGTACTTC. Protein product: CASSSLAGTSSYEQYF.

This chain joins TRBV7-6 and TRBJ2-1; 9 bases line up with TRBD2. This CDR3 is built from 15 residues. Germline V lookup: CDR1 SGHVS, CDR2 FNYEAQ. V lost 2 bases and J lost 4; bases outside the gene matches: 3. The CDR3 protein is CASSLSLAGYNEQFF. In DNA, the CDR3 is TGTGCCAGCAGCTTATCGCTAGCGGGATACAATGAGCAGTTCTTC. Drawing the rest from reference TRBV7-6 and TRBJ2-1, the complete variable domain is GAGVSQSPRYKVTKRGQDVALRCDPISGHVSLYWYRQALGQGPEFLTYFNYEAQQDKSGLPNDRFSAERPEGSISTLTIQRTEQRDSAMYRCASSLSLAGYNEQFFGPGTRLTVL.

The V call is TRBV10-3, the J call TRBJ1-1; a weak D match, TRBD1 (6 bases). The ends were cut back, 6 bases at V and 1 base at J, with 9 bases in the middle. This CDR3 has 13 residues. Germline loops: CDR1 ENHRY, CDR2 SYGVKD. The CDR3 protein is CAIRRTENTEAFF. In nucleotides, the CDR3 is TGTGCCATCAGACGGACAGAGAACACTGAAGCTTTCTTT.

The rearrangement joins TRBV10-3 to TRBJ2-5; 8 nucleotides match TRBD2. The germline V gene has CDR1 ENHRY and CDR2 SYGVKD. V trimming: 5 bases; J trimming: 1 base; junction bases outside the gene matches: 3. The CDR3 totals 14 residues. The CDR3 region has the DNA TGTGCCATCAGTCCCGGGGGGGCCCAAGAGACCCAGTACTTC. Translation gives CAISPGGAQETQYF.

The V call is TRBV7-2, the J call TRBJ1-3, with D possibly matching TRBD1 (5 bases). V gave up 4 bases and J gave up 2 bases, with 12 bases separating them. This CDR3 region has 15 residues. Germline V lookup: CDR1 SGHTA, CDR2 FQGNSA. CDR3 residues: CASSSRGGAGNTIYF. DNA for the CDR3: TGTGCCAGCAGCTCGCGGGGCGGGGCTGGAAACACCATATATTTT.

This clone was detected only a few times. Written as DNA, the CDR3 is TGTGCCAGTAGTACGTTTCGGGGTACTGGGGCCAACGTCCTGACTTTC. It translates to CASSTFRGTGANVLTF. The chain carries TRBV19 and TRBJ2-6; weak D call: TRBD2 (5 bases). The CDR3 has 16 amino acids. With 4 bases removed from V and 2 bases from J, the gap between germline ends came to 12 bases. The V gene's germline CDR1 is LNHDA and CDR2 SQIVND (reference sequence).

V gene TRBV3-1 (or the pseudogene TRBV3-2) combines with J gene TRBJ1-1; D is unresolved. Germline CDR1 is LGHDT and CDR2 is YNNKEL (reference sequence). The CDR3 runs 14 residues. Between the trimmed V and J ends, which lost 4 bases and 1 base, there was a span of 10 bases. CDR3 DNA: TGTGCCAGCAGCCCAGGCAGATCGAACACTGAAGCTTTCTTT. Amino acids: CASSPGRSNTEAFF.

The V gene is TRBV14, the J gene TRBJ2-5, with 7 bases fitting TRBD1. The J call may be wrong; the DNA end is better matched by TRBJ2-7. The CDR3 runs to 15 residues. The germline gives CDR1 SGHDN, CDR2 FVKESK. CDR3 amino acids: CASSQTGTDIYEQYF. The CDR3 DNA reads TGTGCCAGCAGTCAAACCGGGACAGACATCTACGAGCAGTACTTC.